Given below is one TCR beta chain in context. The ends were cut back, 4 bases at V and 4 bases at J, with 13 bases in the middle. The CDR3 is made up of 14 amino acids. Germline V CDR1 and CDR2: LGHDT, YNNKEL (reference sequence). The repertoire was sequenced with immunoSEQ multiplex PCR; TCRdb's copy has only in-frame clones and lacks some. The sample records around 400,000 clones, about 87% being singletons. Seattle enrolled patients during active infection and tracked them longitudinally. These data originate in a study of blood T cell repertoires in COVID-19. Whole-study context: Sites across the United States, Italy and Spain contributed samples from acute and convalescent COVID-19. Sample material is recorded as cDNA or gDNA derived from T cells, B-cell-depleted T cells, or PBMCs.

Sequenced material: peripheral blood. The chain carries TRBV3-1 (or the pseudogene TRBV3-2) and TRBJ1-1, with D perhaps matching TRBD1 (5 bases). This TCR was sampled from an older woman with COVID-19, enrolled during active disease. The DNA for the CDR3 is TGTGCCAGCAGCCCAGGACATATCGGCACTGAAGCTTTCTTT. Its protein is CASSPGHIGTEAFF.